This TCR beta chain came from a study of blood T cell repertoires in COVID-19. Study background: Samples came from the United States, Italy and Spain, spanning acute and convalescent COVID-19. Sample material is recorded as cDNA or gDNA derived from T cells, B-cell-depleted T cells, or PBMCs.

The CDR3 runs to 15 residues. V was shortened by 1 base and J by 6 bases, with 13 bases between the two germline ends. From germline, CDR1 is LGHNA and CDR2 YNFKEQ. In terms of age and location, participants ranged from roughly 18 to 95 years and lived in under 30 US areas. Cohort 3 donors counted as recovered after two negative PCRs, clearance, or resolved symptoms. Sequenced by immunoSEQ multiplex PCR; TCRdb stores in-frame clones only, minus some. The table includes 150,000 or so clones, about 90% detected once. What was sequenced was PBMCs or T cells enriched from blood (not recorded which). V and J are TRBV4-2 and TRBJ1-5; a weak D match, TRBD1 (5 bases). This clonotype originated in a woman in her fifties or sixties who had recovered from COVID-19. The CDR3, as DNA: TGTGCCAGCAGCCAAGGGGGGGGTAGCGGTCAGCCCCAGCATTTT. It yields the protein CASSQGGGSGQPQHF.